The T cell receptor (beta chain) described here comes from a study of patients and donors after allogeneic stem cell transplantation. Each CDR3 protein gets one entry after TCRdb re-called the RT-PCR reads with MiXCR. The data show some 880,000 distinct CDR3 sequences, 18% seen once. V shed 7 bases and J 1 base; nucleotides not matched to a gene: 5. This CDR3 contains 14 residues. CDR1 SGHTA and CDR2 FQGNSA come from the germline V gene. This sequence originates from a human donor who was either an allogeneic HSCT recipient or a stem cell or donor lymphocyte infusion donor (not recorded which). It is not recorded whose cells these are; they may come from a transplant donor. The chain couples TRBV7-2 to TRBJ1-1; 8 bases agree with TRBD1. The sequenced material came from blood, either unsorted or a sorted T cell fraction (not recorded which). The CDR3 bases are TGTGCCAGCATCCGACAGGGGCCGAACACTGAAGCTTTCTTT. Its protein product is CASIRQGPNTEAFF.